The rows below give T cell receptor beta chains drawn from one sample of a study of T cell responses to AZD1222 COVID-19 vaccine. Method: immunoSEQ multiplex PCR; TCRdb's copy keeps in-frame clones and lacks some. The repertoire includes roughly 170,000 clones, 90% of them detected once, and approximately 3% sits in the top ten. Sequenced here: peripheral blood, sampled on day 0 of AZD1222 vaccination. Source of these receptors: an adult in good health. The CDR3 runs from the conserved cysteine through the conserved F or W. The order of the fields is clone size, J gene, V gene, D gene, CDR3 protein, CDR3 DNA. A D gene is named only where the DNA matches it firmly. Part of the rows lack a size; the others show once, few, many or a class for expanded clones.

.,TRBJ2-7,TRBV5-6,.,CASSLGFRGQISYEQYF,TGTGCCAGCAGCTTGGGTTTTCGGGGCCAGATCTCCTACGAGCAGTACTTC
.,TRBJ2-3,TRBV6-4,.,CASGRDLTDTQYF,TGTGCCAGCGGACGGGACCTCACAGATACGCAGTATTTT
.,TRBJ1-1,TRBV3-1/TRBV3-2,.,CASSLEVAQRTEAFF,TGTGCCAGCAGCCTCGAGGTGGCTCAGAGGACTGAAGCTTTCTTT
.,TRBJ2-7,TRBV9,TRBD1,CASSVGPGRDRREQYF,TGTGCCAGCAGCGTAGGCCCCGGCAGGGACAGGAGGGAGCAGTACTTC
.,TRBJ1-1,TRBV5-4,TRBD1,CASSLDRGYTEAFF,TGTGCCAGCAGCTTAGACAGGGGGTACACTGAAGCTTTCTTT
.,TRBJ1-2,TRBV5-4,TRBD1,CASSLTLRSGTGEGERF,TGTGCCAGCAGCTTGACACTCCGATCCGGGACAGGGGAAGGGGAGCGCTTC
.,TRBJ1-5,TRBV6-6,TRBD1,CASSPRDRGGNQPQHF,TGTGCCAGCAGTCCCCGGGACAGGGGTGGCAATCAGCCCCAGCATTTT
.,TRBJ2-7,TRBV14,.,CASSQEPAAYEQYF,TGTGCCAGCAGCCAAGAACCAGCTGCCTACGAGCAGTACTTC
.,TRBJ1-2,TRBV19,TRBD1,CASSGTGTGFGNGYTF,TGTGCCAGTAGTGGAACCGGGACAGGGTTTGGGAATGGCTACACCTTC
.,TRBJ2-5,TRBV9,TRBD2,CASPVAGGPAGETQYF,TGTGCCAGCCCGGTGGCGGGGGGGCCGGCCGGGGAGACCCAGTACTTC
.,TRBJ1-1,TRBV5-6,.,CASSLGSLNTEAFF,TGTGCCAGCAGCTTGGGCAGCCTGAACACTGAAGCTTTCTTT
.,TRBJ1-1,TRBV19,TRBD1,CASRVSWGQGFTEAFF,TGTGCCAGTAGGGTAAGCTGGGGACAGGGGTTCACTGAAGCTTTCTTT
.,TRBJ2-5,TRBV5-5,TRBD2,CASSSPGSGGGETQYF,TGTGCCAGCAGCTCCCCGGGTAGCGGGGGTGGGGAGACCCAGTACTTC
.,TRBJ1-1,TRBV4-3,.,CASSQAGGNTEAFF,TGCGCCAGCAGCCAAGCGGGGGGGAACACTGAAGCTTTCTTT
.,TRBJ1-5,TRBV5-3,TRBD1,CATRQGGVRSQPQHF,TGTGCCACAAGACAGGGGGGAGTGCGGTCTCAGCCCCAGCATTTT
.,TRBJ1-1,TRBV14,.,CASSGWATNTEAFF,TGTGCCAGCAGTGGCTGGGCAACGAACACTGAAGCTTTCTTT
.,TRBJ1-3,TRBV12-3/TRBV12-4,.,CASSLSGYTIYF,TGTGCCAGCAGTTTATCCGGGTACACCATATATTTT
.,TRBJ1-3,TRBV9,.,CASSVGQGASGNTIYF,TGTGCCAGCAGCGTAGGACAAGGTGCCTCTGGAAACACCATATATTTT
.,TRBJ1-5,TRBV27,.,CASRTQGFNQPQHF,TGTGCCAGCAGGACACAGGGTTTCAATCAGCCCCAGCATTTT
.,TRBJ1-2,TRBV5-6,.,CASSLGGGDGYTF,TGTGCCAGCAGCTTGGGAGGGGGAGATGGCTACACCTTC
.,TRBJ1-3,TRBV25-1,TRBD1,CASRGTGSKGNTIYF,TGTGCCAGCAGGGGGACAGGGTCGAAGGGAAACACCATATATTTT
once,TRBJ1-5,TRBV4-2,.,CASSQETGGDQPQHF,TGTGCCAGCAGCCAAGAGACAGGTGGAGATCAGCCCCAGCATTTT
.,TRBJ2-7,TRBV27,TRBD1,CASSRDRVSYEQYF,TGTGCCAGCAGCCGGGACAGGGTGTCCTACGAGCAGTACTTC
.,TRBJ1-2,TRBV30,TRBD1,CAWSVQGEAGGYTF,TGTGCCTGGAGTGTACAGGGGGAAGCGGGTGGCTACACCTTC
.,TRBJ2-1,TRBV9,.,CASSVHSESEQFF,TGTGCCAGCAGCGTACATAGCGAGAGTGAGCAGTTCTTC
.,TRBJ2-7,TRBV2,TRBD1,CASSDPGQGRTYEQYF,TGTGCCAGCAGTGACCCGGGACAGGGACGGACCTACGAGCAGTACTTC
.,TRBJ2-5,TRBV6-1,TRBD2,CASSESGGAGETQYF,TGTGCCAGCAGTGAGAGCGGGGGGGCCGGTGAGACCCAGTACTTC
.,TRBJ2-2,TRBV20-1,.,CSASDRTANTGELFF,TGCAGTGCTAGTGATCGTACAGCAAACACCGGGGAGCTGTTTTTT
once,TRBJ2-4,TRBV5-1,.,CASSLAVLRDIQYF,TGCGCCAGCAGCTTGGCCGTTCTACGGGACATTCAGTACTTC
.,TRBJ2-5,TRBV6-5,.,CAGGAVSQETQYF,TGTGCCGGCGGGGCCGTTAGTCAAGAGACCCAGTACTTC
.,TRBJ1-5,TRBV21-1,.,CASSKVEGRAPQHF,TGTGCCAGCAGCAAAGTGGAGGGGCGGGCGCCCCAGCATTTT
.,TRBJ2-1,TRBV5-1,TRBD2,CASSPQRGGVGNEQFF,TGCGCCAGCAGCCCCCAACGGGGGGGCGTGGGAAATGAGCAGTTCTTC
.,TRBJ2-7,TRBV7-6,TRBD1,CASSRTVGQGYEQYF,TGTGCCAGCAGCCGGACAGTGGGACAGGGCTACGAGCAGTACTTC
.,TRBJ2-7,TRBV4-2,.,CASSQAAGGAAYEQYF,TGTGCCAGCAGCCAAGCCGCCGGTGGAGCCGCCTACGAGCAGTACTTC
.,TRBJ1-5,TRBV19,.,CASSRMQGYQPQHF,TGTGCCAGTAGCCGTATGCAGGGGTATCAGCCCCAGCATTTT
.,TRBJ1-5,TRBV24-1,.,CATSDSTGDQPQHF,TGTGCCACCAGTGATTCGACAGGCGATCAGCCCCAGCATTTT
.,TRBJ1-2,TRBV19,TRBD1,CASTPMTGEDYGYTF,TGTGCCAGTACCCCTATGACAGGGGAGGACTATGGCTACACCTTC
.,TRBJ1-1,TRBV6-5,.,CASKPLAEGAEAFF,TGTGCCAGCAAGCCCCTCGCAGAAGGCGCTGAAGCTTTCTTT
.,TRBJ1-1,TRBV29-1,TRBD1,CSVEGWTGGERNTEAFF,TGCAGCGTTGAAGGCTGGACAGGGGGCGAAAGGAACACTGAAGCTTTCTTT
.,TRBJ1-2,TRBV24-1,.,CATSDTAWWGYTF,TGTGCCACCAGTGACACCGCCTGGTGGGGCTACACCTTC
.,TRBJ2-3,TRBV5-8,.,CASSWGQAGPTDTQYF,TGTGCCAGCAGCTGGGGGCAAGCGGGGCCCACAGATACGCAGTATTTT
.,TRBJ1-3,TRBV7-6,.,CASSLNPGGEDTIYF,TGTGCCAGCAGCTTAAACCCCGGGGGTGAGGACACCATATATTTT